By frequency in the sample, the clone carrying this TCR beta chain is medium-sized. Its antigen remains unknown. MiXCR, applied by TCRdb to the reads, yields one record per CDR3 protein. Among roughly 2,000 distinct CDR3 sequences, roughly 15% were seen once, and the ten largest hold approximately 14%. This sample was included in a study of liver allograft versus peripheral blood T cells. Overall study: Within transplanted livers, the T cell receptor repertoires were examined and compared against the repertoires present in the peripheral blood of liver transplant recipients.

Notes on the study in general: Intragraft T cell receptor repertoires of liver allografts were reported to differ from peripheral blood repertoires.

Deletions cut 6 bases from V and 5 bases from J, with 13 bases between. CDR1 is GTSNPN, CDR2 SVGIG, per germline (reference sequence). This CDR3 is built from 13 residues. The gene calls are TRBV30 and TRBJ1-4; weak D call: TRBD1 (6 bases). The receptor's source is a human patient who had a liver transplant. The graft donor may account for some of the T cells. CDR3 residues: CACRRDTNEKLFF. The CDR3 coding sequence is TGTGCCTGCCGCCGGGACACAAATGAAAAACTGTTTTTT.